Listed below are T cell receptor beta chains from one sample, sequenced in a study of blood T cell repertoires in COVID-19. The table came from immunoSEQ multiplex PCR; TCRdb's copy has only in-frame clones and leaves some out. The sample contains about 160,000 clones, roughly 90% of which appear only once. Sequences were obtained from peripheral blood. The receptors come from an older woman who had recovered from COVID-19. Both conserved end residues are part of each CDR3. D genes are given only for firm matches. A row's size may be missing; if present it is once, few, many or a size class.

>TRBJ2-5|NA|TRBV5-4|TRBD2
TGTGCCAGCAGCACCGGACTAGCGGGGGGCGTGACCCAGTACTTC
CASSTGLAGGVTQYF
>TRBJ2-3|NA|TRBV7-9|NA
TGTGCCAGCAGCGTAGGGGGTCGGGGGACGTCAGATACGCAGTATTTT
CASSVGGRGTSDTQYF
>TRBJ1-4|NA|TRBV4-2|TRBD1
TGTGCCAGCAGCCCGACAGGGAACAGTAATGAAAAACTGTTTTTT
CASSPTGNSNEKLFF
>TRBJ1-5|NA|TRBV19|TRBD1
TGTGCCAGTAGTACACCGACAGGGGGTGGTCAGCCCCAGCATTTT
CASSTPTGGGQPQHF
>TRBJ1-4|NA|TRBV5-8|NA
TGTGCCAGCAGCTTAGGAGGAGGTTGGGAAAAACTGTTTTTT
CASSLGGGWEKLFF
>TRBJ2-5|NA|TRBV5-4|TRBD2
TGTGCCAGCAGCGGGGGGGCTAGCGGGAGCCAAGAGACCCAGTACTTC
CASSGGASGSQETQYF
>TRBJ1-1|NA|TRBV18|NA
TGTGCCAGCTCACCGTCCGGGGTTCGTGTCACTGAAGCTTTCTTT
CASSPSGVRVTEAFF
>TRBJ2-6|NA|TRBV5-1|NA
TGCGCCAGCAGCGTCGACAGTGGTCCTTCTGGGGCCAACGTCCTGACTTTC
CASSVDSGPSGANVLTF
>TRBJ1-4|NA|TRBV5-1|NA
TGCGCCAGCAGCTCCGGGGAACTTAATGAAAAACTGTTTTTT
CASSSGELNEKLFF
>TRBJ2-7|NA|TRBV5-4|NA
TGTGCCAGCAGCCGAGACACGATCTCCTACGAGCAGTACTTC
CASSRDTISYEQYF
>TRBJ2-3|NA|TRBV10-3|TRBD1
TGTGCCGCGAAGGGGACAGGGGGCCTGGATACGCAGTATTTT
CAAKGTGGLDTQYF
>TRBJ2-3|once|TRBV6-5|TRBD2
TGTGCCAGCAGATCCCCGGGGGGGGCAGATACGCAGTATTTT
CASRSPGGADTQYF
>TRBJ1-2|NA|TRBV27|TRBD1
TGTGCCAGCAGTCCCTTAGGGACAGGGAAAGGAAGAAATGGCTACACCTTC
CASSPLGTGKGRNGYTF
>TRBJ2-3|NA|TRBV7-2|NA
TGTGCCAGCAGCTTAGCGGGGGGGCAAGATACGCAGTATTTT
CASSLAGGQDTQYF
>TRBJ2-3|NA|TRBV7-3|TRBD1
TGTGCCAGCAGCTTAACGGGACAGGGGGGCCGCACAGATACGCAGTATTTT
CASSLTGQGGRTDTQYF
>TRBJ2-7|NA|TRBV9|TRBD1
TGTGCCGGCAGCGTAGGTGCCGGGACAAGGGGGCACGAGCAGTACTTC
CAGSVGAGTRGHEQYF
>TRBJ1-6|NA|TRBV12-2|NA
TGTGCAAGTCGCTTCCTACAGGTAGCCTATAATTCACCCCTCCACTTT
CASRFLQVAYNSPLHF
>TRBJ2-6|NA|TRBV7-6|NA
TGTGCCAGCAGCTTAGTTCCCTGGACAGCAAGCTCTGGGGCCAACGTCCTGACTTTC
CASSLVPWTASSGANVLTF
>TRBJ1-4|NA|TRBV28|TRBD1
TGTGCCAGCAGTTTATACCCCAGGGGGCACGAGTCTGATGAAAAACTGTTTTTT
CASSLYPRGHESDEKLFF
>TRBJ1-6|NA|TRBV3-1/TRBV3-2|NA
TGTGCCAGCAGCCAAGGGCAGGGGCTTTCACCCCTCCACTTT
CASSQGQGLSPLHF
>TRBJ2-7|NA|TRBV28|TRBD1
TGTGCCAGCAGTTTACCGGGACAGGGGTCCCACGAGCAGTACTTC
CASSLPGQGSHEQYF
>TRBJ1-1|NA|TRBV10-1|NA
TGCGCCAGCAGTGAGTTGGGACATAACACTGAAGCTTTCTTT
CASSELGHNTEAFF
>TRBJ1-1|few|TRBV5-1|TRBD1
TGCGCCAGCAGCTTGGACAGGGGAGGCACTGAAGCTTTCTTT
CASSLDRGGTEAFF
>TRBJ2-6|NA|TRBV2|TRBD1
TGTGCCAGCAGTGACCAGGGGGCGATGGGCGTCCTGACTTTC
CASSDQGAMGVLTF
>TRBJ1-1|NA|TRBV28|NA
TGTGCCAGCAGTTTAAAGAGCACTGAAGCTTTCTTT
CASSLKSTEAFF
>TRBJ2-3|NA|TRBV3-1/TRBV3-2|TRBD2
TGTGCCAGCAGCCAACTAGCGGGGGGAGTCACAGATACGCAGTATTTT
CASSQLAGGVTDTQYF
>TRBJ1-6|NA|TRBV5-4|TRBD1
TGTGCCAGCAGCATGGGACAGGGAGGTGATTCACCCCTCCACTTT
CASSMGQGGDSPLHF
>TRBJ2-7|NA|TRBV4-1|TRBD1
TGCGCCAGCAGCCAAGTCGTGGCAGGGGGCAAGTCCGAGCAGTACTTC
CASSQVVAGGKSEQYF
>TRBJ2-3|once|TRBV19|TRBD2
TGTGCCAGTACCAAACTACTGGGAGGGACAGATACGCAGTATTTT
CASTKLLGGTDTQYF
>TRBJ1-6|NA|TRBV3-1/TRBV3-2|TRBD1
TGTGCCAGCAGCCAATGGGACAGGCCCCGCTCTTATAATTCACCCCTCCACTTT
CASSQWDRPRSYNSPLHF
>TRBJ2-3|NA|TRBV7-2|NA
TGTGCCAGCAGCTTTGGCAGTTATATGGATACGCAGTATTTT
CASSFGSYMDTQYF
>TRBJ2-3|NA|TRBV12-3/TRBV12-4|NA
TGTGCCAGCGCAAAGTTAGGCACAGATACGCAGTATTTT
CASAKLGTDTQYF